The rows below give T cell receptor beta chains drawn from one sample of a study of shared clonotypes between healthy human individuals. Sequencing used immunoSEQ multiplex PCR; TCRdb keeps in-frame clones, though not all of them. The sample lists 2 million to 2.5 million clones; more than 80% were seen once. Sample: naive CD4+ T cells from PBMCs. The receptor set was obtained from a man aged 18 to 29 in good health. Some clones in this sample may be carry-over from other donors' samples. The CDR3 runs from the conserved cysteine through the conserved F or W. A D gene is named only where the DNA matches it firmly. Expanded clones get a size class; other rows say once, few or many, or leave the size out.

d_gene: TRBD1; j_gene: TRBJ2-2; abundance: .; v_gene: TRBV7-2; CDR3nt: TGTGCCAGCAGCTACTCAGGGGGCCCCGGGGAGCTGTTTTTT; CDR3aa: CASSYSGGPGELFF
d_gene: TRBD2; j_gene: TRBJ2-1; abundance: .; v_gene: TRBV10-3; CDR3nt: TGTGCCATCAGTGAGTTACCGGGGTCTAGCGGGACACCTACTGCCTCCTACAATGAGCAGTTCTTC; CDR3aa: CAISELPGSSGTPTASYNEQFF
d_gene: TRBD2; j_gene: TRBJ2-7; abundance: once; v_gene: TRBV6-5; CDR3nt: TGTGCCAGCAACGAGCGGGAGGGCTACGAGCAGTACTTC; CDR3aa: CASNEREGYEQYF
d_gene: .; j_gene: TRBJ2-6; abundance: few; v_gene: TRBV6-1; CDR3nt: TGTGCCAGCGACAACTCTGGGGCCAACGTCCTGACTTTC; CDR3aa: CASDNSGANVLTF
d_gene: .; j_gene: TRBJ1-5; abundance: .; v_gene: TRBV30; CDR3nt: TGTGCCTGGAGGGGCATCGATCAGCCCCAGCATTTT; CDR3aa: CAWRGIDQPQHF
d_gene: TRBD2; j_gene: TRBJ2-2; abundance: .; v_gene: TRBV5-4; CDR3nt: TGTGCCAGCAGCTTATCTAGCGGGGACACCGGGGAGCTGTTTTTT; CDR3aa: CASSLSSGDTGELFF
d_gene: .; j_gene: TRBJ2-5; abundance: .; v_gene: TRBV6-5; CDR3nt: TGTGCCAGCAGGGCTGCACAAGAGACCCAGTACTTC; CDR3aa: CASRAAQETQYF
d_gene: TRBD1; j_gene: TRBJ1-2; abundance: .; v_gene: TRBV6-6; CDR3nt: TGTGCCAGCACTGCGGGACAGAGATACTATGGCTACACCTTC; CDR3aa: CASTAGQRYYGYTF
d_gene: .; j_gene: TRBJ2-3; abundance: .; v_gene: TRBV19; CDR3nt: TGTGCCAGTAGTATCAAGAAACCAGATACGCAGTATTTT; CDR3aa: CASSIKKPDTQYF
d_gene: .; j_gene: TRBJ1-5; abundance: .; v_gene: TRBV6-5; CDR3nt: TGTGCCAGCAGTGAGATGCAGGGCTGGGGGCCCCAGCATTTT; CDR3aa: CASSEMQGWGPQHF
d_gene: TRBD2; j_gene: TRBJ2-7; abundance: .; v_gene: TRBV18; CDR3nt: TGTGCCAGCTCACCTCGGACTAGCGGGTCCTCCTACGAGCAGTACTTC; CDR3aa: CASSPRTSGSSYEQYF
d_gene: .; j_gene: TRBJ2-1; abundance: .; v_gene: TRBV9; CDR3nt: TGTGCCAGCAGCCCTCGACCGACAGGCCGCCTTTCCTACAATGAGCAGTTCTTC; CDR3aa: CASSPRPTGRLSYNEQFF
d_gene: TRBD1; j_gene: TRBJ2-7; abundance: .; v_gene: TRBV5-5; CDR3nt: TGTGCCAGCAGCTTGAGTTTCGAGGGGGCGTTCTACGAGCAGTACTTC; CDR3aa: CASSLSFEGAFYEQYF
d_gene: TRBD1; j_gene: TRBJ2-3; abundance: .; v_gene: TRBV9; CDR3nt: TGTGCCAGCAGCCCTACCTCAGGGACAGGCCTTGGTGATACGCAGTATTTT; CDR3aa: CASSPTSGTGLGDTQYF
d_gene: TRBD2; j_gene: TRBJ2-6; abundance: .; v_gene: TRBV10-3; CDR3nt: TGTGCCATCAGGGAACAGGGGACTAGCGAATTTGGGGCCAACGTCCTGACTTTC; CDR3aa: CAIREQGTSEFGANVLTF
d_gene: TRBD2; j_gene: TRBJ2-2; abundance: .; v_gene: TRBV5-4; CDR3nt: TGTGCCAGCAGCTCACCCGGAAGTACCCGGGGGGTTACCGGGGAGCTGTTTTTT; CDR3aa: CASSSPGSTRGVTGELFF
d_gene: .; j_gene: TRBJ2-1; abundance: .; v_gene: TRBV10-1; CDR3nt: TGCGCCAGCAGTGAGCGGGAGTGGGAGCAGTTCTTC; CDR3aa: CASSEREWEQFF
d_gene: TRBD1; j_gene: TRBJ2-5; abundance: .; v_gene: TRBV7-2; CDR3nt: TGTGCCAGCAGCCATGGGACAGCAACCCAAGAGACCCAGTACTTC; CDR3aa: CASSHGTATQETQYF
d_gene: .; j_gene: TRBJ1-2; abundance: .; v_gene: TRBV6-5; CDR3nt: TGTGCCAGCAGTCGCCCCGATGGGAGTGGCTACACCTTC; CDR3aa: CASSRPDGSGYTF
d_gene: TRBD1; j_gene: TRBJ1-2; abundance: .; v_gene: TRBV6-5; CDR3nt: TGTGCCAGCAGTTACACGACCAGGGGGCTCAGCTATGGCTACACCTTC; CDR3aa: CASSYTTRGLSYGYTF
d_gene: .; j_gene: TRBJ1-2; abundance: .; v_gene: TRBV28; CDR3nt: TGTGCCAACAGCTCCCCGGGACCCATGGGGCTTGGCTACACCTTC; CDR3aa: CANSSPGPMGLGYTF
d_gene: TRBD1; j_gene: TRBJ1-2; abundance: .; v_gene: TRBV28; CDR3nt: TGTGCCAGCTTCCCACGACAGGGGGTCGCCTATGGCTACACCTTC; CDR3aa: CASFPRQGVAYGYTF
d_gene: TRBD2; j_gene: TRBJ2-4; abundance: .; v_gene: TRBV5-1; CDR3nt: TGCGCCAGCAGCTCCGAACCGACTAGCACCAAAAACATTCAGTACTTC; CDR3aa: CASSSEPTSTKNIQYF
d_gene: .; j_gene: TRBJ2-1; abundance: .; v_gene: TRBV19; CDR3nt: TGTGCCAGTAGTATAGCAGGGACCTACAATGAGCAGTTCTTC; CDR3aa: CASSIAGTYNEQFF
d_gene: .; j_gene: TRBJ2-5; abundance: .; v_gene: TRBV5-1; CDR3nt: TGCGCCAGCAGCCCGGCGGTCCAGGAGACCCAGTACTTC; CDR3aa: CASSPAVQETQYF
d_gene: .; j_gene: TRBJ2-7; abundance: once; v_gene: TRBV28; CDR3nt: TGTGCCAGCAGCTTCCTCACCCCCTCGGAGTTCGGGTACGAGCAGTACTTC; CDR3aa: CASSFLTPSEFGYEQYF
d_gene: .; j_gene: TRBJ2-5; abundance: .; v_gene: TRBV5-1; CDR3nt: TGCGCCAGCAGCTTGTCCGGTAGGGAAGAGACCCAGTACTTC; CDR3aa: CASSLSGREETQYF
d_gene: TRBD1; j_gene: TRBJ1-1; abundance: .; v_gene: TRBV7-9; CDR3nt: TGTGCCAGCAGCTCTATCGGGACAGGGAAGAACACTGAAGCTTTCTTT; CDR3aa: CASSSIGTGKNTEAFF
d_gene: TRBD2; j_gene: TRBJ2-1; abundance: .; v_gene: TRBV5-1; CDR3nt: TGCGCCAGCAGCTTGGAACTAGCGTACAATGAGCAGTTCTTC; CDR3aa: CASSLELAYNEQFF
d_gene: .; j_gene: TRBJ1-2; abundance: .; v_gene: TRBV2; CDR3nt: TGTGCCAGCAGTGAGGCACGGATGGGTGGCTACACCTTC; CDR3aa: CASSEARMGGYTF
d_gene: TRBD1; j_gene: TRBJ1-1; abundance: .; v_gene: TRBV7-9; CDR3nt: TGTGCCAGCAGCCGACAGGGCACTGAAGCTTTCTTT; CDR3aa: CASSRQGTEAFF
d_gene: .; j_gene: TRBJ2-7; abundance: .; v_gene: TRBV5-6; CDR3nt: TGTGCCAGCAGCTTGGGGCGGGGGCGGTCGACCGAGCAGTACTTC; CDR3aa: CASSLGRGRSTEQYF
d_gene: TRBD2; j_gene: TRBJ2-3; abundance: .; v_gene: TRBV4-3; CDR3nt: TGCGCCAGCAGGCGTTCCAGCGGGACTAGCGGGAGGGGGGACACAGATACGCAGTATTTT; CDR3aa: CASRRSSGTSGRGDTDTQYF
d_gene: .; j_gene: TRBJ1-4; abundance: .; v_gene: TRBV4-1; CDR3nt: TGCGCCAGCAGCCGAGGACGGGACGGGGGCGAAAAACTGTTTTTT; CDR3aa: CASSRGRDGGEKLFF
d_gene: .; j_gene: TRBJ2-6; abundance: .; v_gene: TRBV28; CDR3nt: TGTGCCAGCAGTCCCAGTGGAGGGGCCAACGTCCTGACTTTC; CDR3aa: CASSPSGGANVLTF
d_gene: .; j_gene: TRBJ2-7; abundance: .; v_gene: TRBV7-9; CDR3nt: TGTGCCAGCAGCCGAAGGGAACAGAAGTACGAGCAGTACTTC; CDR3aa: CASSRREQKYEQYF